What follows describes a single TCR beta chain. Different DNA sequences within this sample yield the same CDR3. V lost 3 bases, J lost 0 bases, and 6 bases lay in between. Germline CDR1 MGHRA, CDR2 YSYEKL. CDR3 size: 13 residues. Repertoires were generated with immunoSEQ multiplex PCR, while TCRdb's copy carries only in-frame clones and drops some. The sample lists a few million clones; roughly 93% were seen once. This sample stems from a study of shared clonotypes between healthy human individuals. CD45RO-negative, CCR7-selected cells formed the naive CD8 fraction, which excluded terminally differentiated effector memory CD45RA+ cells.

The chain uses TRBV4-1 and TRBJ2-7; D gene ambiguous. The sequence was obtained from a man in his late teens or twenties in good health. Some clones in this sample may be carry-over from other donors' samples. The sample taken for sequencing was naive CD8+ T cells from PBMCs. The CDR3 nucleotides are TGCGCCAGCAGCCAGGGAAGCTCCTACGAGCAGTACTTC. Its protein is CASSQGSSYEQYF.